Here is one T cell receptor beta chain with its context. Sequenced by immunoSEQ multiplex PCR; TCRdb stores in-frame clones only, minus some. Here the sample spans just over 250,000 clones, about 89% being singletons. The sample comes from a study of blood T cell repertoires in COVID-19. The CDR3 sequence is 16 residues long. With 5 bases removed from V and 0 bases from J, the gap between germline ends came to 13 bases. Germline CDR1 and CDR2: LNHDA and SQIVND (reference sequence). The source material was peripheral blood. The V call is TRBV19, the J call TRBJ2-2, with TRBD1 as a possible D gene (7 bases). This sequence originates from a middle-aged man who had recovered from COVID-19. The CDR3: CASSLQGGTNTGELFF. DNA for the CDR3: TGTGCCAGTAGTCTGCAGGGGGGCACGAACACCGGGGAGCTGTTTTTT.